Here is one T cell receptor beta chain with its context. This CDR3 has 13 amino acids. Looked up from germline, CDR1 is KGHSH and CDR2 is LQKENI. The ends were cut back, 4 bases at V and 2 bases at J, with 8 bases in the middle. This sample is drawn from a study of control samples from healthy donors and cancer patients. Data came from immunoSEQ multiplex PCR; TCRdb stores just in-frame clones and leaves some out. The profile shows 200,000 or so clones, 85% to 95% of them singletons. The chain uses TRBV18 and TRBJ1-1, with a possible D match to TRBD1 (6 bases). This sequence originates from a man in his forties or fifties in good health. Material: blood. CDR3 bases: TGTGCCAGCTCACGGGACACCAACACTGAAGCTTTCTTT. Translation gives CASSRDTNTEAFF.